These T cell receptor beta chains were read from a single sample in a study of regulatory T cells in long-lasting Graves disease. A single record per CDR3 protein comes from TCRdb applying MiXCR to the multiplex PCR reads. Here the sample spans about 430,000 distinct CDR3 sequences, 15% being singletons. These data were likewise used in another study, on T cells in Graves' hyperthyroidism and ophthalmopathy.

The sample was peripheral blood mononuclear cells (PBMCs), taken at new diagnosis, from a patient treated with antithyroid drugs. The receptors originated from a woman in her thirties or forties with Graves disease. Both conserved end residues are trimmed from each CDR3. D genes are given only for firm matches.

d_call: NA; v_call: TRBV12-3/TRBV12-4; cdr3_aa: ASSAAVLNNEQF
d_call: TRBD1; v_call: TRBV2; cdr3_aa: ANGGTGSLSGANVLT
d_call: NA; v_call: TRBV9; cdr3_aa: ASKTDEKLF
d_call: TRBD1; v_call: TRBV15; cdr3_aa: ATSTSTGAAYEQY
d_call: NA; v_call: TRBV7-8; cdr3_aa: ASSIGARPNTEAF
d_call: NA; v_call: TRBV7-2; cdr3_aa: ASSLEGWAANEKLF
d_call: NA; v_call: TRBV9; cdr3_aa: ASSSGGNTGELF
d_call: TRBD2; v_call: TRBV7-8; cdr3_aa: ASSLEWGGVDNEQF
d_call: TRBD2; v_call: TRBV15; cdr3_aa: ATSGKGLAGVAAKNIQY
d_call: TRBD2; v_call: TRBV28; cdr3_aa: ASRPGLAGEPSYEQY
d_call: NA; v_call: TRBV11-3; cdr3_aa: ASSLSEVSYGYT
d_call: TRBD2; v_call: TRBV12-3/TRBV12-4; cdr3_aa: ASSSLGVAGRLTDTQY
d_call: NA; v_call: TRBV7-9; cdr3_aa: ASQREFNQPQH
d_call: TRBD2; v_call: TRBV4-1; cdr3_aa: ASSQGLAGFAYEQY
d_call: NA; v_call: TRBV20-1; cdr3_aa: SARDTWPKGEQY
d_call: NA; v_call: TRBV4-3; cdr3_aa: ASSQDRVRHEQY
d_call: TRBD1; v_call: TRBV5-1; cdr3_aa: ASGSIPGQSFMNTEAF